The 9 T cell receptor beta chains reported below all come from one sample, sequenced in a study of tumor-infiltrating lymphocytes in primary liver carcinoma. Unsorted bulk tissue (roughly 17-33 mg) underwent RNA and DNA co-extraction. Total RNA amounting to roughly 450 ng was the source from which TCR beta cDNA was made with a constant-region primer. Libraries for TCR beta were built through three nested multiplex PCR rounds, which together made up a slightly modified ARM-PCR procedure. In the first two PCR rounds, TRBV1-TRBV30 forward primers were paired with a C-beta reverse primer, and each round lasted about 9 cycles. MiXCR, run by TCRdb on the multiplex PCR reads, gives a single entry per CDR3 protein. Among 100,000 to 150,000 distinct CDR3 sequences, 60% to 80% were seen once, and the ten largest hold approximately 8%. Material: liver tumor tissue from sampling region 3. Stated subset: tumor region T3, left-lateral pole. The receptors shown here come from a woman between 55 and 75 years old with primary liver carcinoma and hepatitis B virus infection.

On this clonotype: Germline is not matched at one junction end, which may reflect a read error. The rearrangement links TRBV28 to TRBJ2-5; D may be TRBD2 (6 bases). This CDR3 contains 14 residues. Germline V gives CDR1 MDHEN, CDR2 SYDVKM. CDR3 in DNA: TGTGCCAGCAGTACGGGACTCAAGGAAGGGACCCTGTACTTC. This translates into CASSTGLKEGTLYF.

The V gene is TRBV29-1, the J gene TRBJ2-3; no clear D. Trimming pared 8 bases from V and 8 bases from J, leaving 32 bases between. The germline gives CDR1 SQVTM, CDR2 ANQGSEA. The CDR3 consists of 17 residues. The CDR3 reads CSIGQTPDGSIAGTQYF. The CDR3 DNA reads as TGCAGCATTGGGCAAACCCCGGACGGAAGCATTGCAGGTACGCAGTATTTT.

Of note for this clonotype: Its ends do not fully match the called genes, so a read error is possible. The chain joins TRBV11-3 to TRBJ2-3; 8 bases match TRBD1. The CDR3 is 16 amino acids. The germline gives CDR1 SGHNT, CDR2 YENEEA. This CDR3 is CVSSPRQGSNTDMQYF. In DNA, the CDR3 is TGTGTCAGCAGCCCCCGACAGGGGTCAAACACAGATATGCAGTATTTT.

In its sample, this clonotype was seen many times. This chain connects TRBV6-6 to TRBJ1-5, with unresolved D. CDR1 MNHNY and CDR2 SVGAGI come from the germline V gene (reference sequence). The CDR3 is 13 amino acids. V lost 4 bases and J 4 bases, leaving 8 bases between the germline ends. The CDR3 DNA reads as TGTGCCAGCAGTTTAGACGGAAATCAGCCCCAGCATTTT. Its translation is CASSLDGNQPQHF.

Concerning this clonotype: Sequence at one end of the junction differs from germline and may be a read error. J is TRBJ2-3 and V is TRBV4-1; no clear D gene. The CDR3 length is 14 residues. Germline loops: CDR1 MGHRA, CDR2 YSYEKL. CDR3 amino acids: CASSQEFLVDMQYF. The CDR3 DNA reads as TGTGCCAGCAGCCAAGAATTTTTGGTAGATATGCAGTATTTT.

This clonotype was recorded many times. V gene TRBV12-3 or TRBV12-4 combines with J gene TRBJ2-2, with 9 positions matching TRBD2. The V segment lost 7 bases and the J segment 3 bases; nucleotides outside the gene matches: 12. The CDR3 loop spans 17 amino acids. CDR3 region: CASTAGGPSTHTGELFF. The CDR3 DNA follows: TGTGCCAGCACCGCGGGAGGGCCAAGTACCCACACCGGGGAGCTGTTTTTT.

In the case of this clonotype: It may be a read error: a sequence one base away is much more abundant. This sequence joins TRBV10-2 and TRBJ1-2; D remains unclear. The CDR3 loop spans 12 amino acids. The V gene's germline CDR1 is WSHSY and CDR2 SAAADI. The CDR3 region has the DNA TGCGCCGGCAGTGACGGATACTATGGCTACACCTTC. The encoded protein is CAGSDGYYGYTF.

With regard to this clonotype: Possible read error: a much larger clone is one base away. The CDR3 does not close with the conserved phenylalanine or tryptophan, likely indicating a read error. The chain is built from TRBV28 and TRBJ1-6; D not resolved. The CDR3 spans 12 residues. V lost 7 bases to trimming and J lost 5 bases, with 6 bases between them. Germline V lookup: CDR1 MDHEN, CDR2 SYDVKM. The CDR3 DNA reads TGTGCCAGCAATCCTAATAATTCACCCCTCCACTTA. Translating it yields CASNPNNSPLHL.

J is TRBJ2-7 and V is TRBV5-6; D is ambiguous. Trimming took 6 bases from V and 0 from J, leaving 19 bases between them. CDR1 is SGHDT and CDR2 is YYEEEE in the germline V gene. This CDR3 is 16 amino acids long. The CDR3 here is CASIPNLGLSSYEQYF. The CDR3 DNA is TGTGCCAGCATCCCCAACCTAGGGCTGTCCTCCTACGAGCAGTACTTC.